Here is one TCR beta chain with its context. There is no known antigen for this receptor. No base quality values were provided; no much bigger clone lies one nucleotide off. The trial excluded patients who had a history of autoimmune disease or who were on systemic immunosuppression. Peripheral blood for TCR sequencing was collected from all dose cohorts at baseline, on cycle 4 day 1, and on cycle 7 day 1. Samples were obtained from an open-label, multicenter, first-in-human phase I dose-escalation trial of ivuxolimab. Adults with locally advanced or metastatic melanoma, renal cell, hepatocellular, or head and neck squamous cell carcinoma were enrolled in the trial. Before TCR sequencing, CD4+ and CD8+ T cells were separately sorted from peripheral blood. The data stem from a study of OX40 agonist ivuxolimab in advanced cancers. Background on the whole study: Ivuxolimab was an agonistic, fully human IgG2 monoclonal antibody directed against OX40 (CD134), a costimulatory receptor. Intravenous ivuxolimab was administered to patients every 2 weeks at six dose levels: 0.01, 0.1, 0.3, 1.5, 3 and 10 mg/kg. Among the roughly 52 dose-escalation patients, about 20 had hepatocellular carcinoma, approximately 15 melanoma, 9 renal cell carcinoma and 9 head and neck cancer. In the dose-escalation cohort, 75% to 85% of patients were male, and the mean age was 60 years with a range of roughly 20 to 85. Patients were allowed to have had prior anti-PD-1, anti-PD-L1 or anti-CTLA-4 therapy, and around 40% of the dose-escalation patients had previously received checkpoint inhibitors. Partial responses occurred in three dose-escalation patients, of whom one had hepatocellular carcinoma and two had cutaneous melanoma. Peripheral TCRbeta sequencing aimed to test whether ivuxolimab altered TCR sequence diversity and caused clonal T-cell expansion. The paper describes the monotherapy dose-escalation part (N of about 47 patients) of the phase I trial of ivuxolimab.

Overall study outcomes, separate from this receptor: At doses of 0.1 to 3.0 mg/kg, clonal expansion of both CD4+ and CD8+ T cells in blood was seen between baseline and week 6. After ivuxolimab, expanded clones were on average more numerous among CD8+ T cells than among CD4+ T cells. The antigen specificity of the clonally expanded peripheral T cells was not determined. In the 0.1-3.0 mg/kg groups, partial responders were among the patients with the lowest normalized peripheral clonal expansion, particularly in CD8+ T cells. Low levels of normalized T-cell clonal expansion were also shown by some nonresponding patients.

V loses 3 bases of germline sequence and J loses 0 bases, and the interval between the two ends is 7 bases. Sequences SEHNR (CDR1) and FQNEAQ (CDR2) are obtained from the germline V gene (reference sequence). The CDR3 runs 14 amino acids, cysteine and phenylalanine included. The CDR3 DNA has 42 bases and is translated from base 1. For sequencing of the TCRbeta CDR3 region, genomic DNA was extracted from the sorted cells. The immunoSEQ Assay was used to sequence the TCRbeta CDR3 regions. TCRdb mirrors the immuneACCESS table, restricted to in-frame sequences. Some clones are absent from its copies; in checked studies, under half trace to an unresolved V gene, and the reason for the others is unknown. The sample has about 58,000 clones on record, around nine tenths of them singletons. The ten most abundant clones make up 3% to 3.5% of the sample.

This clonotype was obtained from an adult with an advanced solid tumor such as melanoma, head and neck, liver or kidney cancer. The sequences come from CD4+ or CD8+ T cells sorted from blood, collected in a trial of the OX40 agonist ivuxolimab. The rearranged segments are TRBV7-9 and TRBJ2-3; the D gene cannot be resolved reliably. Read as DNA, the sequence is TGTGCCAGCAGCTTCGGGCTCAGCACAGATACGCAGTATTTT. Its translation reads: CASSFGLSTDTQYF.